This T cell receptor beta chain emerged from a study of OX40 agonist ivuxolimab in advanced cancers. Study context: Three individuals attained partial responses, comprising one hepatocellular carcinoma case and two cutaneous melanoma cases.

Points on this clone: Its antigen is not identified.

Study results and limitations: By week 6 at 0.1 to 3.0 mg/kg, blood CD4+ and CD8+ T cells had expanded clonally. Expanded peripheral T cells had an undetermined antigen specificity.

Trimming stripped 4 bases from V and 0 bases from J, with 19 bases between. The CDR3 extends over 17 amino acids. Germline V CDR1 and CDR2: SGDLS, YYNGEE. Only in-frame clones appear in the TCRdb table, and some are missing; sequencing was by immunoSEQ multiplex PCR. The data hold around 35,000 clones, with 80% to 85% observed a single time. The sequences come from CD4+ or CD8+ T cells sorted from blood, collected in a trial of the OX40 agonist ivuxolimab. The V gene is TRBV9, the J gene TRBJ1-1; TRBD1 might be the D (6 bases). The clonotype was recovered from an adult with an advanced solid tumor such as melanoma, head and neck, liver or kidney cancer. DNA for the CDR3: TGTGCCAGCAGCACCACCGAAATGACAGGAATGAACACTGAAGCTTTCTTT. Encoded protein: CASSTTEMTGMNTEAFF.